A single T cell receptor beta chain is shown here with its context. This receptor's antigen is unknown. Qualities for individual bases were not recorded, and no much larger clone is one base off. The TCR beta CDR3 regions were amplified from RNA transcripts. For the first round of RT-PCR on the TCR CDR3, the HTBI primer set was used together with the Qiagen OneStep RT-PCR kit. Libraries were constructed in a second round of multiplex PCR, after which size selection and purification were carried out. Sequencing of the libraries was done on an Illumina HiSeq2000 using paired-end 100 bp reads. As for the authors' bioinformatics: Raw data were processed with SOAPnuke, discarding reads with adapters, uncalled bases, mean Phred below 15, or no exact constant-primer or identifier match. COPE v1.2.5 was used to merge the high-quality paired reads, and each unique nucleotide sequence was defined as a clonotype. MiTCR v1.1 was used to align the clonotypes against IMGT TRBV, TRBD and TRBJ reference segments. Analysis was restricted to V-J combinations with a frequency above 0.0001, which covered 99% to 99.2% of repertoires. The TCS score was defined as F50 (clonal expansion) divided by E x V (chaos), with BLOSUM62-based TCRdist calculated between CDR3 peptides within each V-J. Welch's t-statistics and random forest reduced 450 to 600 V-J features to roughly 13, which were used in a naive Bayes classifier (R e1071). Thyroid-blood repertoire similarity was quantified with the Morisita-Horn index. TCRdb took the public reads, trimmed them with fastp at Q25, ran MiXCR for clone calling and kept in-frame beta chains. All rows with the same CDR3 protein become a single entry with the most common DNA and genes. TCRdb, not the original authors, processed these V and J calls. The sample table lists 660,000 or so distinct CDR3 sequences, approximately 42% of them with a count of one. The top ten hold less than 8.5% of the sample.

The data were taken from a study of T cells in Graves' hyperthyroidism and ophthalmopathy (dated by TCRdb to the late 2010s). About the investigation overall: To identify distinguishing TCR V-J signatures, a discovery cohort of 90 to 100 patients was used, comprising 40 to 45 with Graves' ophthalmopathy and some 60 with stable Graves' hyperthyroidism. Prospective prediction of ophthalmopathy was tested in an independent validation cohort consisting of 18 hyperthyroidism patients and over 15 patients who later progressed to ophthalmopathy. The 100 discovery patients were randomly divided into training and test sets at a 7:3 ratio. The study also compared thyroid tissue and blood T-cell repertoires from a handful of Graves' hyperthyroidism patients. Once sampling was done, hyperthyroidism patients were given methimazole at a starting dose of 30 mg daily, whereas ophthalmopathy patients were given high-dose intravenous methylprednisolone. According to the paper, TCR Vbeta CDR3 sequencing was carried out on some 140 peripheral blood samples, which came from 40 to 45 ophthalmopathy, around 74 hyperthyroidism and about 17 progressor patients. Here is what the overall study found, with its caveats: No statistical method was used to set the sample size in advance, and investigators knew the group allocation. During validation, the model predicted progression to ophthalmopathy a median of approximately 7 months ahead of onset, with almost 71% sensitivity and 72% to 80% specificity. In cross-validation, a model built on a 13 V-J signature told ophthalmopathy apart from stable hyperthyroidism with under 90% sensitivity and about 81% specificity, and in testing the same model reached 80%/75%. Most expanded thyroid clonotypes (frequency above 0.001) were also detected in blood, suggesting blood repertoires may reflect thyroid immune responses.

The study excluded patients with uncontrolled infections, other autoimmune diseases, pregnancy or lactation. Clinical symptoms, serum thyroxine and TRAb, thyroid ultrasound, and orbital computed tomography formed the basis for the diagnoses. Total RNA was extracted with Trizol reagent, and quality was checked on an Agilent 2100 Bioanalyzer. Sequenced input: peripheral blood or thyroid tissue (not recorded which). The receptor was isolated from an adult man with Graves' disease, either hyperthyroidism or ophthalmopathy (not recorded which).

CDR3 reads: CSARDLTNTEAFF. At the DNA level, the sequence is TGCAGTGCTAGAGATTTAACGAACACTGAAGCTTTCTTT. The chain uses TRBV20-1 and TRBJ1-1; no D segment can be confidently identified. A distance of 6 bases separates the germline ends of V and J, which lose 0 bases and 1 base respectively. Inclusive of the bounding cysteine and phenylalanine, the CDR3 is 13 residues long. Of all the DNA, just the CDR3 is kept, 39 bases in frame from base 1. The germline V gene (reference sequence) gives CDR1 as DFQATT and CDR2 as SNEGSKA.